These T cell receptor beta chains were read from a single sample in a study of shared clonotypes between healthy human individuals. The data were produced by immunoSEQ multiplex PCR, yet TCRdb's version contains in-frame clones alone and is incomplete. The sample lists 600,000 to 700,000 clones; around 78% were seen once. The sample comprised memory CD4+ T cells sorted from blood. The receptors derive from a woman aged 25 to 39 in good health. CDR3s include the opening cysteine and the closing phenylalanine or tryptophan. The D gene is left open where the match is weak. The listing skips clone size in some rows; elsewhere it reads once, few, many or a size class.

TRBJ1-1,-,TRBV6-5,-,TGTGCCAGCATTTCGAACACTGAAGCTTTCTTT,CASISNTEAFF
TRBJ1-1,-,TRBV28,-,TGTGCCAGCAGAGGGGGGGGTTTCACTGAAGCTTTCTTT,CASRGGGFTEAFF
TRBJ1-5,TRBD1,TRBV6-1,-,TGTGCCAGCAGTGAACCGGGACAGATCAATCAGCCCCAGCATTTT,CASSEPGQINQPQHF
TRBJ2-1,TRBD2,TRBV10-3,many,TGTGCCATCAGTGAGTCCATTATAGCGGGAAGGGGAAGGAATGAGCAGTTCTTC,CAISESIIAGRGRNEQFF
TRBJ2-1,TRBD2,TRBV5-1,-,TGCGCCAGCAGCTTAGTAGCGGGAGTCAATGAGCAGTTCTTC,CASSLVAGVNEQFF
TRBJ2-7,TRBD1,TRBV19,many,TGTGCCAGTAAAAGACAGGGCGGATACGAGCAGTACTTC,CASKRQGGYEQYF
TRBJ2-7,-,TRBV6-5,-,TGTGCCAGCAGTCTCGACTACGAGCAGTACTTC,CASSLDYEQYF
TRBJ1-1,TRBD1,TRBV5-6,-,TGTGCCAGCAGCTTGCGGGACAGAGTCACTGAAGCTTTCTTT,CASSLRDRVTEAFF
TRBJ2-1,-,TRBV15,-,TGTGCCACCAGCTACGGGGGTATACTGACCCATGAGCAGTTCTTC,CATSYGGILTHEQFF
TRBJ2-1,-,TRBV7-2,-,TGTGCCAGCAGCTTAGTTGGGGTAGGTGAGCAGTTCTTC,CASSLVGVGEQFF